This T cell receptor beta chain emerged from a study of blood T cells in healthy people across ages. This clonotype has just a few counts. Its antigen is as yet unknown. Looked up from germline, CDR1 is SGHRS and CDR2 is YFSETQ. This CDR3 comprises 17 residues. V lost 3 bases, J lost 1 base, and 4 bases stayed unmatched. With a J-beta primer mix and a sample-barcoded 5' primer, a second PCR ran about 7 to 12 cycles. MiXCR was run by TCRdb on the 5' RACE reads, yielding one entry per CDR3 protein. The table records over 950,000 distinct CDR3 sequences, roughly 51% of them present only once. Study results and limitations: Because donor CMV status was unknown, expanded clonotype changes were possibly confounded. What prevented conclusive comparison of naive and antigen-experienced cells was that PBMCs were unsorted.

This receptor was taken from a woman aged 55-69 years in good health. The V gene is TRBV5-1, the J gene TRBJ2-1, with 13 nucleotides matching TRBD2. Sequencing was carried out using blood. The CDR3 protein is CASSSGTSGKSYNEQFF. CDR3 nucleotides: TGCGCCAGCAGCTCGGGGACTAGCGGGAAGTCCTACAATGAGCAGTTCTTC.